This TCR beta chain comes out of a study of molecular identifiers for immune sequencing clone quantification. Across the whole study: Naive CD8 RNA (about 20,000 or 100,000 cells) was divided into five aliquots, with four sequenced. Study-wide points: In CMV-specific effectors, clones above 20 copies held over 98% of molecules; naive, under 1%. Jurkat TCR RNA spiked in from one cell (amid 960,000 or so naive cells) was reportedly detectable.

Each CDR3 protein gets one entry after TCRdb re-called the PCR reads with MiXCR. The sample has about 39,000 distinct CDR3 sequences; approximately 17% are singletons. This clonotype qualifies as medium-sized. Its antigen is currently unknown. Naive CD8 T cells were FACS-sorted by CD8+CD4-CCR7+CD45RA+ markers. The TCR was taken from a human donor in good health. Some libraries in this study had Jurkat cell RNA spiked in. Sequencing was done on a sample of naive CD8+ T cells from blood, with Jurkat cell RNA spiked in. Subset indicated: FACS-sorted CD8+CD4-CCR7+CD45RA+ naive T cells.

The CDR3 is CSGGTRQETQYF. For the CDR3, the DNA is TGCAGCGGGGGGACGAGACAAGAGACCCAGTACTTC. This chain links TRBV29-1 with TRBJ2-5; either TRBD1 or TRBD2 may fit D (5 bases each). Germline assignment: CDR1 SQVTM and CDR2 ANQGSEA. The CDR3 covers 12 residues. Trimming stripped 7 bases from V and 2 bases from J, with 11 bases between.